The source of this T cell receptor beta chain is a study of blood T cells in healthy people across ages (dated by TCRdb to 2015 to 2017). Turning to the overall study: In model experiments, template switching captured roughly one uniquely barcoded TCR beta cDNA molecule for every two T cells. The study measured age-related changes in TCR beta repertoire diversity using deep sequencing normalized with unique cDNA molecular identifiers. Donors were grouped into four age groups: young (average 16 years), middle-aged (under 40), aged (about 60) and long-lived (approximately 82). Donors of different ages were randomly distributed across sequencing lanes to avoid experimental bias. Using the same blood draw, the study looked at two additional independent replicas of 1 million unique cDNA reads for two donors, one aged 18 to 30 and the other aged 80 or older.

A word on this clonotype: The antigen this receptor binds is unknown. Per-base quality was not reported, and no clone a single base away is much larger than it.

Broad study findings and their caveats: Compared with the aged group, the long-lived group had more naive CD4+ T cells, fewer expanded clones and increased TCR diversity, a pattern suggesting age selection. Observed TCR beta diversity correlated strongly with the percentage of naive T cells measured by flow cytometry. Conclusive comparison of naive and antigen-experienced compartments was prevented by the profiling of bulk unsorted PBMCs. As age increased, observed TCR beta diversity per million T cells dropped in a roughly linear way, and a significant reduction was already evident by age 40. Estimates of total diversity from one million sequenced T cells were regarded as lower bounds and underestimates. Because the CMV infection status of the donors was unknown, age-related changes in expanded clonotypes may potentially have been confounded.

The roughly 42 donors, aged 6 to 90 years, were systemically healthy Caucasian individuals from Russia. Each donor gave 8 to 10 milliliters of peripheral blood, drawn into EDTA-treated Vacutainer tubes. Ficoll-Paque density-gradient centrifugation was used to isolate PBMCs, with at least 7 million per sample. Total RNA, at least 5 micrograms per sample, was extracted from PBMCs with Trizol reagent. For every donor, flow cytometry on a PBMC aliquot measured the percentage of naive CD45RAhigh/CD27high T cells. CDR1 and CDR2 (SGDLS, YYNGEE) derive from the germline V gene. Trimming accounts for 6 bases at V and 4 bases at J, while the number of junction bases matched to no gene is 16. The CDR3, from cysteine to phenylalanine, totals 19 residues. Kept here is only the CDR3 DNA, which spans 57 bases and is read in frame from base 1. The library relied on 5' RACE. The listed sequencing device is Illumina HiSeq 2500. A second PCR of about 7 to 12 cycles was performed with a sample-barcoded 5' primer and a J-beta primer mix. A template-switch 5' adaptor carrying 12 random nucleotides introduced a unique molecular identifier onto each TCR beta cDNA molecule. At least 2.5 million CDR3-containing paired-end reads were obtained from each sample. First-strand cDNA was synthesized from all RNA with the Mint cDNA synthesis kit, primed by a TRBC-specific oligonucleotide. All cDNA was treated with uracil-DNA glycosylase and then went through a first 18-cycle PCR with the universal primers M1SS and BC2_uni_R. The original methods were these. Each sample was normalized by randomly selecting 1 million high-quality reads, each carrying a distinct molecular identifier. Reads with shared molecular identifiers were discarded instead of being binned into consensus sequences. MiTCR, run with a Q25 quality threshold and the strictest error-elimination algorithm, handled CDR3 identification, clonotype clustering and error correction. A nonparametric unseen species model with Euler transformation was used to estimate a lower bound on total TCR beta diversity. TCRdb itself trimmed the public reads at Q25 with fastp, ran MiXCR and retained productive beta chains. Every CDR3 protein is listed once, alongside the most common genes and DNA of its rows. TCRdb assigned the V and J calls; the authors' analysis was not used. The sample data list about 1.1 million distinct CDR3 sequences, and around two fifths of these were observed just once. Of the sample, roughly 14% falls within the top ten clones.

The chain uses TRBV9 and TRBJ2-1, with 13 bases aligning to TRBD2. Sequencing input: blood. The clonotype comes from a man between 18 and 35 years old in good health. CDR3 sequence: CASNPLAGGPGSTYNEQFF. The sequenced DNA: TGTGCCAGCAACCCACTAGCGGGAGGGCCCGGAAGTACGTACAATGAGCAGTTCTTC.